The present TCR beta chain was sequenced within a study of vaccination and CD4 T cells after COVID-19. The overall study: Overlapping spike pools from SARS-CoV-2 and HCoV-NL63, HCoV-OC43 and HCoV-229E served as culture stimuli. Study results and caveats: Within the convalescent patients, a median around 90% of the SARS-CoV-2-reactive clones were ones that appeared only post-vaccination.

Treatment of the sample: approximately 11-day PBMC culture with coronavirus spike peptide pools or control peptides (ViraFEST assay). This clonotype was seen more than once but under ten times. What it binds is not known. The Oncomine TCR Beta short-read assay was applied to DNA of cultured CD4+ T cells. TCRdb recomputed calls from the PCR reads with MiXCR, one row per CDR3 protein. The sample shows approximately 15,000 distinct CDR3 sequences, around 45% of them seen only once. The CDR3 spans 14 residues. Germline V gene lookup returns CDR1 DFQATT and CDR2 SNEGSKA (reference sequence). Trimming cost V 6 bases and J 10 bases; bases outside gene matches: 14.

The sample in question was CD4+ T cells from blood, cultured in vitro, obtained before SARS-CoV-2 vaccination. The origin of this receptor is a human donor who received a COVID-19 vaccine. The chain is built from TRBV20-1 and TRBJ1-1; TRBD1 matches 10 bases. In nucleotides, the CDR3 is TGCAGTGCAAATATCCGGACAGGGGGTTTGGGAGCTTTCTTT. The encoded protein is CSANIRTGGLGAFF.